The 13 T cell receptor beta chains listed next were all sequenced from one sample in a study of human T cells and chemical hapten exposure. TCRdb independently ran MiXCR on the RACE reads; one entry per CDR3 protein. This sample has 30,000 to 40,000 distinct CDR3 sequences, with 9.5% to 15% found just once. The time point was: patch test 3, about 24 weeks after DPC sensitization. Noted treatment: therapeutic diphenylcyclopropenone sensitization with weekly scalp DPC. Total RNA was extracted from unfractionated whole blood. The sample in question was whole blood, obtained in connection with sensitization to the hapten diphenylcyclopropenone (DPC). The receptors were sampled from a woman in her 40s with alopecia areata. Some clones in this sample may be carry-over from other donors' samples.

The table lists this clonotype with many counts. The V gene is TRBV6-6, the J gene TRBJ2-7; D is possibly TRBD1 (5 bases). Per the germline V gene, CDR1 is MNHNY and CDR2 is SVGAGI (reference sequence). The CDR3 sequence is 13 residues long. Trimming removed 1 base at V and 5 bases at J, with 9 bases between. CDR3 DNA: TGTGCCAGCAGTTACTTACAGGTCCACGAGCAGTACTTC. Its protein product is CASSYLQVHEQYF.

The chain combines TRBV9 with TRBJ1-1; possibly TRBD1 for D (5 bases). CDR1 and CDR2 from the germline V gene are SGDLS and YYNGEE. This CDR3 comprises 14 residues. With 4 bases removed from V and 7 bases from J, the gap between germline ends came to 17 bases. The DNA for the CDR3 is TGTGCCAGCAGCCAAGGGGCGCCGGGTGTTGAAGCTTTCTTT. It specifies CASSQGAPGVEAFF. The entire variable domain, with the rest obtained from reference TRBV9 and TRBJ1-1, is as follows: DSGVTQTPKHLITATGQRVTLRCSPRSGDLSVYWYQQSLDQGLQFLIQYYNGEERAKGNILERFSAQQFPDLHSELNLSSLELGDSALYFCASSQGAPGVEAFFGQGTRLTVV.

This clonotype was found a few times. V gene TRBV28 combines with J gene TRBJ1-1, with D possibly matching TRBD1 (5 bases). V was cut by 7 bases and J by 4 bases, with 19 bases left in between. Germline values: CDR1 MDHEN, CDR2 SYDVKM. The CDR3 runs to 15 residues. CDR3 coding DNA: TGTGCCAGCAAACAACCGGGACGGAGGGGCACTGAAGCTTTCTTT. This encodes CASKQPGRRGTEAFF.

Ten or more counts support this clonotype. The chain employs TRBV7-9 and TRBJ2-3, with no clear D. Germline V lookup: CDR1 SEHNR, CDR2 FQNEAQ (reference sequence). Trimming removed 1 base at V and 6 bases at J, with 17 bases between. The CDR3 loop spans 16 amino acids. CDR3 coding DNA: TGTGCCAGCAGCTTAGGGCTGGGATTGGCAGGTGATACGCAGTATTTT. Protein product: CASSLGLGLAGDTQYF.

Many counts were recorded for this clonotype. Here the CDR3 DNA reads TGTGCCAGCAGTTACTCGCGCTCCAGCTCCTACAATGAGCAGTTCTTC. It specifies CASSYSRSSSYNEQFF. The rearrangement joins TRBV6-2 or TRBV6-3 to TRBJ2-1, with unresolved D. Germline lookup yields CDR1 MNHEY and CDR2 SVGEGT. There are 16 residues in the CDR3. Trimming took 0 bases from V and 0 from J, leaving 9 bases between them.

The chain carries TRBV28 and TRBJ2-5; D is possibly TRBD1 or TRBD2 (5 bases each). Germline CDR1 is MDHEN and CDR2 is SYDVKM. The CDR3 length is 15 residues. V lost 2 bases and J lost 4, with 14 bases in between. DNA of the CDR3: TGTGCCAGCAGTTTAATGCAGGGCGAGGGAGAGACCCAGTACTTC. Translating gives CASSLMQGEGETQYF. Filled out from reference TRBV28 and TRBJ2-5, the complete variable domain reads DVKVTQSSRYLVKRTGEKVFLECVQDMDHENMFWYRQDPGLGLRLIYFSYDVKMKEKGDIPEGYSVSREKKERFSLILESASTNQTSMYLCASSLMQGEGETQYFGPGTRLLVL.

This clonotype was seen a few times. The genes are TRBV28 and TRBJ1-1; no reliable D call. Germline V lookup: CDR1 MDHEN, CDR2 SYDVKM. V lost 0 bases, J lost 1 base, and 3 bases lay in between. This CDR3 region has 13 residues. CDR3 nucleotides: TGTGCCAGCAGTTTATGGGGGAACACTGAAGCTTTCTTT. It is translated as CASSLWGNTEAFF. The entire variable domain, with the rest obtained from reference TRBV28 and TRBJ1-1, is as follows: DVKVTQSSRYLVKRTGEKVFLECVQDMDHENMFWYRQDPGLGLRLIYFSYDVKMKEKGDIPEGYSVSREKKERFSLILESASTNQTSMYLCASSLWGNTEAFFGQGTRLTVV.

Ten or more counts support this clonotype. The chain combines TRBV3-1 with TRBJ2-7; 8 bases match TRBD1. Germline CDR1 and CDR2: LGHDT and YNNKEL (reference sequence). There are 18 residues in the CDR3. The V segment lost 3 bases and the J segment 2 bases; nucleotides outside the gene matches: 15. As DNA, the CDR3 is TGTGCCAGCAGCCAGAACAGGGGGACCAGAGGGATCACCTACGAGCAGTACTTC. Translation: CASSQNRGTRGITYEQYF.

This clonotype was counted many times. The chain recombines TRBV11-2 with TRBJ2-1; maybe TRBD2 (5 bases). The CDR3 sequence is 16 residues long. V was clipped by 1 base and J by 7 bases, with 17 bases between them. Per germline, CDR1 SGHAT and CDR2 FQNNGV. In DNA, the CDR3 is TGTGCCAGCAGCTTAGCGCTAGCCCTCCCTGGGAATGAGCAGTTCTTC. Its protein is CASSLALALPGNEQFF.

The table lists this clonotype with many counts. CDR3 amino acids: CATSDSGGLRTEMSRETQYF. Here the CDR3 DNA reads TGTGCCACCAGTGATTCCGGCGGTCTCCGGACGGAGATGAGTAGGGAGACCCAGTACTTC. The chain has TRBV24-1 and TRBJ2-5; D not certain. Trimming removed 2 bases at V and 5 bases at J, with 29 bases between. CDR1 KGHDR and CDR2 SFDVKD come from the germline V gene. This CDR3 has 20 amino acids.

This clonotype was counted between two and nine times. The rearrangement links TRBV20-1 to TRBJ1-5, with D unresolved. CDR3 length: 11 amino acids. Trimming cost V 2 bases and J 1 base, with 0 bases left between them. Per germline, CDR1 DFQATT and CDR2 SNEGSKA (reference sequence). The CDR3 DNA reads as TGCAGTGCTAGAAGCAATCAGCCCCAGCATTTT. The encoded protein is CSARSNQPQHF.

This clonotype appeared a few times. The gene calls are TRBV3-1 and TRBJ2-1; 7 nucleotides align to TRBD2. The CDR3 has 14 residues. Germline assignment: CDR1 LGHDT and CDR2 YNNKEL (reference sequence). Trimming cost V 3 bases and J 5 bases; bases outside gene matches: 4. This CDR3 is CASSHRDYNNEQFF. CDR3 sequence (DNA): TGTGCCAGCAGCCATCGGGACTATAACAATGAGCAGTTCTTC.

This clonotype was seen at least ten times. This chain links TRBV5-1 with TRBJ2-7; 7 bases are shared with TRBD1. Germline lookup yields CDR1 SGHRS and CDR2 YFSETQ. V trimming: 0 bases; J trimming: 2 bases; junction bases outside the gene matches: 5. The CDR3 consists of 15 residues. For the CDR3, the DNA is TGCGCCAGCAGCTTGGAGGGACAGAGAGCCTACGAGCAGTACTTC. It is translated as CASSLEGQRAYEQYF.